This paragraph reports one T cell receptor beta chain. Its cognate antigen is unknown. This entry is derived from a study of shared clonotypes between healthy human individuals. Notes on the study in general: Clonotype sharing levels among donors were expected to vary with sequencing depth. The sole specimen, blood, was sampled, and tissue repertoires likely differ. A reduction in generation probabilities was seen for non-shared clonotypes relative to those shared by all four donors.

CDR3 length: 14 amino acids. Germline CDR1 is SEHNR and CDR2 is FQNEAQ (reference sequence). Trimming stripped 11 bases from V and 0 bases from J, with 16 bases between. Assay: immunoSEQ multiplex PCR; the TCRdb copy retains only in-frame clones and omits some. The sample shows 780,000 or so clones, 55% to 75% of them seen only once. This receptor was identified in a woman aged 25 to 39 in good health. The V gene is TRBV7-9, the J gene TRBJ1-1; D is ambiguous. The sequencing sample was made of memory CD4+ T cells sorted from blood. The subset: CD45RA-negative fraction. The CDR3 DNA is TGTGCCGGGGAGCCAGACCCCATGAACACTGAAGCTTTCTTT. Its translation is CAGEPDPMNTEAFF. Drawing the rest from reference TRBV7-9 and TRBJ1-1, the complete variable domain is DTGVSQNPRHKITKRGQNVTFRCDPISEHNRLYWYRQTLGQGPEFLTYFQNEAQLEKSRLLSDRFSAERPKGSFSTLEIQRTEQGDSAMYLCAGEPDPMNTEAFFGQGTRLTVV.